The 15 T cell receptor beta chains listed next were all sequenced from one sample in a study of shared clonotypes between healthy human individuals. Naive CD8 cells lacked CD45RO, underwent positive selection for CCR7 and left out terminally differentiated effector memory CD45RA+ cells. Assay used: immunoSEQ multiplex PCR; TCRdb lists only in-frame clones, some missing. This table holds about 2.1 million clones, just under 95% found once. Material: naive CD8+ T cells from PBMCs. Receptor source: a young man in good health. Some clones in this sample may be carry-over from other donors' samples.

The chain uses TRBV9 and TRBJ1-2, with 8 bases identical to TRBD1. CDR1 is SGDLS, CDR2 YYNGEE, per germline. This CDR3 is 16 amino acids long. Losses at the gene ends were 3 bases for V and 4 bases for J; bases not matched to a gene: 11. CDR3 loop: CASSATVTGDFYGYTF. DNA of the CDR3: TGTGCCAGCAGCGCCACGGTGACAGGGGATTTCTATGGCTACACCTTC.

This sequence joins TRBV28 and TRBJ2-3, with D tentatively TRBD1 or TRBD2 (5 bases each). The V end lost 7 bases, the J end lost 8 bases, and 22 bases lay between the germline ends. Germline V gene sequence: CDR1 MDHEN, CDR2 SYDVKM. The length of the CDR3 is 15 residues. The CDR3 DNA reads TGTGCCAGCACAGGTCTGGGGGTTCCCCAACCTACGCAGTATTTT. This codes for CASTGLGVPQPTQYF. Variable domain in full (rest from reference TRBV28 and TRBJ2-3): DVKVTQSSRYLVKRTGEKVFLECVQDMDHENMFWYRQDPGLGLRLIYFSYDVKMKEKGDIPEGYSVSREKKERFSLILESASTNQTSMYLCASTGLGVPQPTQYFGPGTRLTVL.

The gene calls are TRBV7-2 and TRBJ2-3, with 11 bases fitting TRBD2. The CDR3 runs 17 residues. The V and J ends lost 2 bases and 0 bases, in that order; junction bases with no gene match: 4. The germline V gene has CDR1 SGHTA and CDR2 FQGNSA. CDR3 residues: CASSLPLAGGSTDTQYF. The CDR3 DNA reads TGTGCCAGCAGCTTACCCCTAGCGGGGGGAAGCACAGATACGCAGTATTTT.

J is TRBJ2-3 and V is TRBV27; D is possibly TRBD2 (6 bases). V dropped 5 bases and J dropped 0 bases, with 15 bases sitting between them. The CDR3 is 16 amino acids. Germline values: CDR1 MNHEY, CDR2 SMNVEV (reference sequence). CDR3 region: CASSPVQRVSTDTQYF. DNA for the CDR3: TGTGCCAGCAGTCCAGTCCAGCGGGTGAGCACAGATACGCAGTATTTT.

This rearrangement joins TRBV7-9 to TRBJ2-2; either TRBD1 or TRBD2 may supply D (5 bases each). CDR1 SEHNR and CDR2 FQNEAQ come from the germline V gene (reference sequence). Trimming cost V 2 bases and J 0 bases, with 10 bases left between them. The CDR3 is 16 residues long. The CDR3 spells CASSLYEGPNTGELFF. The CDR3 DNA reads as TGTGCCAGCAGCTTATATGAGGGGCCGAACACCGGGGAGCTGTTTTTT. Together with reference TRBV7-9 and TRBJ2-2, the CDR3 gives the full variable domain: DTGVSQNPRHKITKRGQNVTFRCDPISEHNRLYWYRQTLGQGPEFLTYFQNEAQLEKSRLLSDRFSAERPKGSFSTLEIQRTEQGDSAMYLCASSLYEGPNTGELFFGEGSRLTVL.

This chain connects TRBV6-1 to TRBJ2-1; D is perhaps TRBD1 (6 bases). Germline CDR1 reads MNHNS; CDR2 reads SASEGT. Between the trimmed V and J ends, which lost 6 bases and 6 bases, there was a span of 18 bases. The CDR3 spans 15 residues. The CDR3 sequence is CASSDSGTIANEQFF. As DNA, the CDR3 is TGTGCCAGCAGCGACTCCGGGACAATTGCCAATGAGCAGTTCTTC.

The V gene is TRBV7-8, the J gene TRBJ1-5; 8 positions match TRBD1. Germline values: CDR1 SGHVS, CDR2 FQNEAQ. Unmatched junction bases numbered 4, after V lost 0 bases and J lost 0 bases. The CDR3 consists of 17 residues. In DNA form, the CDR3 reads TGTGCCAGCAGCTTAGCGAGGACAGGGATTAGCAATCAGCCCCAGCATTTT. Its protein product is CASSLARTGISNQPQHF. Variable domain in full (rest from reference TRBV7-8 and TRBJ1-5): GAGVSQSPRYKVAKRGQDVALRCDPISGHVSLFWYQQALGQGPEFLTYFQNEAQLDKSGLPSDRFFAERPEGSVSTLKIQRTQQEDSAVYLCASSLARTGISNQPQHFGDGTRLSIL.

This clone was detected only once. The chain uses TRBV4-3 and TRBJ2-1; TRBD2 agrees at 10 bases. Germline-derived CDR1 and CDR2 are LGHNA and YSLEER. This CDR3 is built from 18 residues. Unmatched junction bases numbered 8, after V lost 0 bases and J lost 3 bases. The DNA of the CDR3 is TGCGCCAGCAGCCAAGATCTTGAAGGACTAGCGGACTACAATGAGCAGTTCTTC. Protein sequence: CASSQDLEGLADYNEQFF.

This chain links TRBV25-1 with TRBJ2-7, with 7 bases matching TRBD1. The J segment lost 3 bases and the V segment lost 1 base, leaving 15 bases of the junction unmatched. This CDR3 spans 18 amino acids. Germline V gives CDR1 MGHDK, CDR2 SYGVNS. CDR3 sequence reads: CASSESSGQTSRGYEQYF. The CDR3 DNA reads as TGTGCCAGCAGTGAATCCTCGGGACAGACATCCAGGGGCTACGAGCAGTACTTC.

J is TRBJ2-7 and V is TRBV21-1; the table's D call, TRBD1, has no DNA check behind it. TRBV21-1 is tagged as a pseudogene. There are 17 residues in the CDR3. The chain's CDR3 is CASSKCGTGLKLHEQYF. The DNA of the CDR3 is TGTGCCAGCAGCAAATGCGGGACAGGTTTGAAACTCCACGAGCAGTACTTC.

This chain links TRBV19 with TRBJ2-3; D not resolved. Trimming cost V 7 bases and J 3 bases, with 14 bases left between them. Germline V gives CDR1 LNHDA, CDR2 SQIVND (reference sequence). This CDR3 has 14 residues. The CDR3 reads CASKPLGETDTQYF. DNA of the CDR3: TGTGCCAGTAAGCCCCTCGGAGAGACAGATACGCAGTATTTT.

The chain links TRBV27 to TRBJ2-1, with TRBD2 identical over 14 bases. This CDR3 contains 17 residues. Germline lookup yields CDR1 MNHEY and CDR2 SMNVEV (reference sequence). Unmatched junction bases numbered 11, after V lost 5 bases and J lost 8 bases. Here the CDR3 DNA reads TGTGCCAGCAGTCAGACCGGGACTAGCGGGAGCCGCGATGAGCAGTTCTTC. Its protein product is CASSQTGTSGSRDEQFF.

The chain uses TRBV9 and TRBJ2-3; D is unclear. The germline CDR1 and CDR2 sequences are SGDLS and YYNGEE. The V gene lost 3 bases and the J gene lost 5 bases, with 22 bases spanning the gap. The CDR3 has 17 amino acids. CDR3 amino acids: CASSEKDAQFDRDTQYF. CDR3 sequence (DNA): TGTGCCAGCAGCGAGAAGGATGCCCAATTTGATAGAGATACGCAGTATTTT.

This chain links TRBV29-1 with TRBJ2-7, with D perhaps matching TRBD1 (6 bases). This CDR3 region has 13 residues. Between the trimmed V and J ends, which lost 5 bases and 1 base, there was a span of 12 bases. Germline loops: CDR1 SQVTM, CDR2 ANQGSEA. The CDR3 here is CSVFDGQSYEQYF. The CDR3, as DNA: TGCAGCGTTTTTGATGGACAGTCCTACGAGCAGTACTTC.

This chain joins TRBV25-1 and TRBJ2-3; TRBD2 matches at 7 bases. CDR1 and CDR2 (germline): MGHDK, SYGVNS. The CDR3 totals 14 residues. V was clipped by 4 bases and J by 0 bases; unmatched bases: 1. The CDR3 nucleotides are TGTGCCAGCAGTGGGGGAGGGAGCACAGATACGCAGTATTTT. Residues: CASSGGGSTDTQYF.